This T cell receptor beta chain was captured in a study of cytomegalovirus exposure and HLA in healthy donors. General observations from the study: Analyzed later, most CMV-associated TCR beta chains appeared HLA-restricted.

The PCR was carried out with 60 Vbeta primers and 13 Jbeta primers. Only in-frame clones appear in the TCRdb table, and some are missing; sequencing was by immunoSEQ multiplex PCR. The table lists around 110,000 clones, less than 85% of them singletons. Every donor was a healthy person donating bone marrow. There were likely unrecorded immune exposures, though donors were nominally healthy when sampled. A note on this clone: As yet, its antigen is unknown.

Sample: PBMCs. The TCR was taken from a man aged 55 to 70 in good health and CMV-seronegative.

CDR3 DNA: TGTGCCAGCAGCTTATTCGACGGGACAGACAATGAGCAGTTCTTC. It encodes CASSLFDGTDNEQFF. The genes are TRBV7-3 and TRBJ2-1; 7 bases agree with TRBD1. This CDR3 is 15 amino acids long. Germline loops: CDR1 SGHTA, CDR2 FQGTGA. V shed 2 bases and J 5 bases; nucleotides not matched to a gene: 6.